This TCR beta chain is drawn from a study of T cell repertoires in cytomegalovirus infection. Study-level points and caveats: Ex vivo responses were dominated by HLA-C-restricted CMV-specific TCR beta clonotypes.

TCRdb re-analysed the reads in MiXCR, keeping a single row per CDR3 protein. The sample contains roughly 990,000 distinct CDR3 sequences, 31% of which appear only once. The CDR3 runs to 11 residues. Germline CDR1 and CDR2: SGHVS and FNYEAQ. The V end lost 0 bases, the J end lost 10 bases, and 4 bases lay between the germline ends. This clonotype occurred many times. Its antigen is as yet unknown. The rearrangement links TRBV7-6 to TRBJ2-1; D gene uncertain. This receptor was taken from a human donor in good health (CMV status not recorded). Some clones in this sample may be carry-over from other donors' samples. The source was cultured CD8+ T cells from PBMCs, collected from culture after CMV antigen stimulation. The CDR3 loop reads CASSLAGEQFF. CDR3 coding DNA: TGTGCCAGCAGCTTAGCAGGGGAGCAGTTCTTC.